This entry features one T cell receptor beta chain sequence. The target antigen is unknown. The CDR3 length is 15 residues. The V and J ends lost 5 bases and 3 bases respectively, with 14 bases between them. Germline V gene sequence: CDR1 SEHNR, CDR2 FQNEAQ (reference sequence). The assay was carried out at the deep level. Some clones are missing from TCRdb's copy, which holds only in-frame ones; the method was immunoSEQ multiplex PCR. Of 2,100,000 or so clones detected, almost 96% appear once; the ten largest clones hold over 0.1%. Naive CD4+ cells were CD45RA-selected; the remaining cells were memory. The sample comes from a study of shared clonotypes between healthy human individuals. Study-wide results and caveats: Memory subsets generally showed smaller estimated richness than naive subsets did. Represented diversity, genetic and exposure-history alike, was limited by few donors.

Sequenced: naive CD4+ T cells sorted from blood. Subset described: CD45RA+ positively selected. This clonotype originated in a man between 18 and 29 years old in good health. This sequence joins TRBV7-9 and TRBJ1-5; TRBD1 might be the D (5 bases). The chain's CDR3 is CASSHGGTVNQPQHF. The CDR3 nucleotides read TGTGCCAGCAGCCATGGGGGGACGGTCAATCAGCCCCAGCATTTT.